The subject of this entry is one T cell receptor beta chain. The data were obtained in a study of blood T cell repertoires in COVID-19. Assay: immunoSEQ multiplex PCR; the TCRdb copy retains only in-frame clones and omits some. The repertoire holds approximately 120,000 clones, with approximately 82% as singletons. V dropped 1 base and J dropped 7; count of bases not matched to a gene: 6. CDR3 size: 14 residues. The germline gives CDR1 MGHRA, CDR2 YSYEKL. This receptor was identified in a woman between 50 and 59 years old with acute or convalescent COVID-19. Sequenced input: peripheral blood. V gene TRBV4-1 combines with J gene TRBJ1-1; TRBD1 aligns across 7 bases. The CDR3 region is CASSQGTGFREAFF. The DNA for the CDR3 is TGCGCCAGCAGCCAAGGGACAGGTTTCCGTGAAGCTTTCTTT.